This T cell receptor (beta chain) appears in the sequencing data of a study of blood T cell repertoires in COVID-19. As for the study in general: Collection of acute and convalescent COVID-19 samples took place in the United States, Italy and Spain. Sources were T cells, B-cell-depleted T cells, or PBMCs; the material itself was cDNA or gDNA.

This CDR3 contains 17 residues. With 6 bases clipped from V and 0 bases from J, the junction kept 11 bases outside the gene matches. Germline V gene data show CDR1 as SGHVS and CDR2 as FQNEAQ. Under the authors' procedure: Amplifying reference gene primers gave estimates of nucleated cell counts. Assay: immunoSEQ multiplex PCR; the TCRdb copy retains only in-frame clones and omits some. The V and J calls and clone size were taken over from that table, and D and trimming were inferred from the DNA. Of 280,000 or so clones detected, roughly 80% appear once; the ten largest clones hold 8.5% to 9.5%. This clonotype originated in a woman in her forties or fifties who had recovered from COVID-19. The sequenced sample was peripheral blood. This chain connects TRBV7-8 to TRBJ1-3; 7 bases line up with TRBD1. The CDR3 reads CASSTKGTGDSGNTIYF. The CDR3 bases are TGTGCCAGCAGTACAAAAGGAACAGGGGACTCTGGAAACACCATATATTTT. Combining the CDR3 with reference TRBV7-8 and TRBJ1-3 gives the whole variable domain GAGVSQSPRYKVAKRGQDVALRCDPISGHVSLFWYQQALGQGPEFLTYFQNEAQLDKSGLPSDRFFAERPEGSVSTLKIQRTQQEDSAVYLCASSTKGTGDSGNTIYFGEGSWLTVV.